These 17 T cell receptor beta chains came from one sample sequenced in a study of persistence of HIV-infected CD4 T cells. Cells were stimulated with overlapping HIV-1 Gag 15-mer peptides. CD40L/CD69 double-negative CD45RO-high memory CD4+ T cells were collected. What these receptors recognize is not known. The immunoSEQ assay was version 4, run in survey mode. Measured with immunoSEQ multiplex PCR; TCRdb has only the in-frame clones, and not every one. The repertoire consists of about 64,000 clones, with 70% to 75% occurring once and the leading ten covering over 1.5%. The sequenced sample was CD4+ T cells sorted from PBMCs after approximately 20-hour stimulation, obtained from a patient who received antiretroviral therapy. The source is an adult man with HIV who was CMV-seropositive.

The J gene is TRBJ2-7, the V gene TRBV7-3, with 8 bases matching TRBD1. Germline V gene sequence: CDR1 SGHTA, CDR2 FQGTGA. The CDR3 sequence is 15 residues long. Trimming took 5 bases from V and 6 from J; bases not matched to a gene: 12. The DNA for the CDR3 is TGTGCCAGCAGCCTACAACGGACAGGGAATGCCGAGCAGTACTTC. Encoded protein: CASSLQRTGNAEQYF. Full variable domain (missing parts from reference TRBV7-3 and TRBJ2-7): GAGVSQTPSNKVTEKGKYVELRCDPISGHTALYWYRQSLGQGPEFLIYFQGTGAADDSGLPNDRFFAVRPEGSVSTLKIQRTERGDSAVYLCASSLQRTGNAEQYFGPGTRLTVT.

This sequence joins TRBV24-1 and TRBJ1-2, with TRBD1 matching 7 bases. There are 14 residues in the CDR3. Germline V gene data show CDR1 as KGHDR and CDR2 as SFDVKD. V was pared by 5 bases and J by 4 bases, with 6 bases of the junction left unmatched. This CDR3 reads CATSARQGSYGYTF. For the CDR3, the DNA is TGTGCCACCAGTGCTCGACAGGGAAGCTATGGCTACACCTTC.

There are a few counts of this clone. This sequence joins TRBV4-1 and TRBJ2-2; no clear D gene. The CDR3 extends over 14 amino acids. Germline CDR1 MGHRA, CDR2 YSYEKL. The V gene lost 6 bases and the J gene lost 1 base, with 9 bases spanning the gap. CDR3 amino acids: CASRYDLNTGELFF. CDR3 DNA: TGCGCCAGCAGATACGATCTGAACACCGGGGAGCTGTTTTTT.

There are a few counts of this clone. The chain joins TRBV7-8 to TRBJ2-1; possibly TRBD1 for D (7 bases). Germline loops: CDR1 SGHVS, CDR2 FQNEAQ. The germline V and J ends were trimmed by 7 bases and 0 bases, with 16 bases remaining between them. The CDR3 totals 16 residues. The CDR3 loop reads CASTLRQGGSYNEQFF. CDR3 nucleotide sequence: TGTGCCAGCACCCTCAGGCAGGGGGGCTCCTACAATGAGCAGTTCTTC.

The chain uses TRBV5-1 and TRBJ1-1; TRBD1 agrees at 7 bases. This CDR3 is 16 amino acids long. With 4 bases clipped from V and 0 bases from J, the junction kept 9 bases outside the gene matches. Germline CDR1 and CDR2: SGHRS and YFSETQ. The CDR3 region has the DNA TGCGCCAGCAGCCCCCTGGTGACAGGGTTGAACACTGAAGCTTTCTTT. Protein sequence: CASSPLVTGLNTEAFF. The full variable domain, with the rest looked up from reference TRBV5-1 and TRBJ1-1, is KAGVTQTPRYLIKTRGQQVTLSCSPISGHRSVSWYQQTPGQGLQFLFEYFSETQRNKGNFPGRFSGRQFSNSRSEMNVSTLELGDSALYLCASSPLVTGLNTEAFFGQGTRLTVV.

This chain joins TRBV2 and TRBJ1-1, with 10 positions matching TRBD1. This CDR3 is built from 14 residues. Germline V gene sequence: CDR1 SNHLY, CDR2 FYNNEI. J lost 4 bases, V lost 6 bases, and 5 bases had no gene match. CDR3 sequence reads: CASRTGGPSTEAFF. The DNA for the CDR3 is TGTGCCAGCAGGACAGGGGGCCCGAGCACTGAAGCTTTCTTT. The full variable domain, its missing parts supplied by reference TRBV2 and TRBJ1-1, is EPEVTQTPSHQVTQMGQEVILRCVPISNHLYFYWYRQILGQKVEFLVSFYNNEISEKSEIFDDQFSVERPDGSNFTLKIRSTKLEDSAMYFCASRTGGPSTEAFFGQGTRLTVV.

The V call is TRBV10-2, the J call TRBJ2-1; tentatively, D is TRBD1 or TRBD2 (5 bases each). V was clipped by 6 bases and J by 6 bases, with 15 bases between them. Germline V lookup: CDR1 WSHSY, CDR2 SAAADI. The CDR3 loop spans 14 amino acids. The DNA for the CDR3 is TGCGCCAGCAGCCGGGACCCTAGTTCCAATGAGCAGTTCTTC. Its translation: CASSRDPSSNEQFF.

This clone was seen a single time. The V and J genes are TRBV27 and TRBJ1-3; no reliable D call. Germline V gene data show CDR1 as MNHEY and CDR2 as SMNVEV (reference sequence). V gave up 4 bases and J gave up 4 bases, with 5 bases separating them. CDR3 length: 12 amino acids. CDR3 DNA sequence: TGTGCCAGCAGTTCGCCCGGAAACACCATATATTTT. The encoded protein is CASSSPGNTIYF.

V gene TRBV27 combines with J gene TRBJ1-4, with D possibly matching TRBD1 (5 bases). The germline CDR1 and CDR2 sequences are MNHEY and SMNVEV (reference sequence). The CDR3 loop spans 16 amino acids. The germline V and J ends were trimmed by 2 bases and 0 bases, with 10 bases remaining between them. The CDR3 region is CASSLTGLSTNEKLFF. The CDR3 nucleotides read TGTGCCAGCAGTTTAACGGGACTGTCAACTAATGAAAAACTGTTTTTT.

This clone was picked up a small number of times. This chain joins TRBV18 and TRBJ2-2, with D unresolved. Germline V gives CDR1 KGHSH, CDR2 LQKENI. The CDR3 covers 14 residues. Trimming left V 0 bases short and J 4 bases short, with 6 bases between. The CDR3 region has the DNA TGTGCCAGCTCACCACCGGTCTTCACCGGGGAGCTGTTTTTT. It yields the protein CASSPPVFTGELFF. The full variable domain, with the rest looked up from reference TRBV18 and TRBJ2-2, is NAGVMQNPRHLVRRRGQEARLRCSPMKGHSHVYWYRQLPEEGLKFMVYLQKENIIDESGMPKERFSAEFPKEGPSILRIQQVVRGDSAAYFCASSPPVFTGELFFGEGSRLTVL.

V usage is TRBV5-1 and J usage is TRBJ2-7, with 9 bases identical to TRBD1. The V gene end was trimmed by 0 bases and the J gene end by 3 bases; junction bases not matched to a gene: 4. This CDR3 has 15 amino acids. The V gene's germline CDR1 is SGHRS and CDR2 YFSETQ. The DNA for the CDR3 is TGCGCCAGCAGCTTGGCGACAGGGGGTATCTACGAGCAGTACTTC. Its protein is CASSLATGGIYEQYF.

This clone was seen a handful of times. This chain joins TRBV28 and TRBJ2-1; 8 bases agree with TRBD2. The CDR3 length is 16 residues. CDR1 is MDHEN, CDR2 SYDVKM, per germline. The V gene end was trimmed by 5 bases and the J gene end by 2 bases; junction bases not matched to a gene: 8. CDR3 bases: TGTGCCAGCAGTAAACCTGCGGGGGGAGCCTACAATGAGCAGTTCTTC. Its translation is CASSKPAGGAYNEQFF.

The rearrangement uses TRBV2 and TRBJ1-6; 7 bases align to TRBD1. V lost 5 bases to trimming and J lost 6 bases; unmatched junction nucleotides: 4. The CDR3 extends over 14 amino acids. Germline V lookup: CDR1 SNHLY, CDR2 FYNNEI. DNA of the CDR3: TGTGCCAGCAGTTTCGACAGGGCTAATTCACCCCTCCACTTT. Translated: CASSFDRANSPLHF.

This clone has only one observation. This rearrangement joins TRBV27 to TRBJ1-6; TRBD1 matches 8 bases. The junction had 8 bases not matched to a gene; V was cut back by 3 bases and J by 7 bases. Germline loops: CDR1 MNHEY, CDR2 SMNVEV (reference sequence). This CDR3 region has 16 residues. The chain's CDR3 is CASSLPQGAGNSPLHF. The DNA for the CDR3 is TGTGCCAGCAGTTTGCCCCAGGGGGCAGGGAATTCACCCCTCCACTTT.

The CDR3 DNA reads TGTGCCAGCAAAGTAAGGGGACAGGGCACAGATGGCTACACCTTC. Translating it yields CASKVRGQGTDGYTF. V and J are TRBV6-5 and TRBJ1-2; 9 bases agree with TRBD1. In germline, CDR1 is MNHEY, CDR2 SVGAGI. V lost 7 bases, J lost 6 bases, and 12 bases stayed unmatched. This CDR3 contains 15 residues.

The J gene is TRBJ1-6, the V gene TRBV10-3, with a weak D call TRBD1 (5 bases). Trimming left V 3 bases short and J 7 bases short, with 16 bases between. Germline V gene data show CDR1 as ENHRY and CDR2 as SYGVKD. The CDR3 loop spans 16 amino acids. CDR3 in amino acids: CAISDGWGANNSPLHF. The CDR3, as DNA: TGTGCCATCAGTGACGGGTGGGGCGCGAACAATTCACCCCTCCACTTT.

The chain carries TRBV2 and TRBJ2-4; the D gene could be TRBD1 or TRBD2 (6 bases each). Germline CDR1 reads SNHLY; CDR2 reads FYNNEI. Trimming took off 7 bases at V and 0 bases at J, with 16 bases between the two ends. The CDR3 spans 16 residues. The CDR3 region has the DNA TGTGCCAGCACCCTGAGGGGGGTCTTAGCCAAAAACATTCAGTACTTC. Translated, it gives CASTLRGVLAKNIQYF.